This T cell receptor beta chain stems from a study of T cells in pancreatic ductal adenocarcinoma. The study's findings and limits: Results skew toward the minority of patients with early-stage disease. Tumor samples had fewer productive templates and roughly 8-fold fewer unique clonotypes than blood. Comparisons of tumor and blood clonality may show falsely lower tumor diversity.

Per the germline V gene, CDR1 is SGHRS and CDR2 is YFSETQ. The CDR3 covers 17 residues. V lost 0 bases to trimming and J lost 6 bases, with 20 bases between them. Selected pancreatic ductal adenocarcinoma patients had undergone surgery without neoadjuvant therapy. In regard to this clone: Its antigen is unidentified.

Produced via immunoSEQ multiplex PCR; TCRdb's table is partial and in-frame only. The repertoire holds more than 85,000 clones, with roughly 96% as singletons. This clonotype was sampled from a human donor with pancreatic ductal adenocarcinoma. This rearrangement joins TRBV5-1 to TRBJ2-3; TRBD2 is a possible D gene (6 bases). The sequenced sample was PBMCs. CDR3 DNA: TGCGCCAGCAGCTTGGGGGGTGGGGGACTCCAAGCCGATACGCAGTATTTT. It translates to CASSLGGGGLQADTQYF.